One and the same sample provided the 18 T cell receptor beta chains below, sequenced in a study of blood T cell repertoires in COVID-19 (dated by TCRdb to 2018 to 2021). The library came from the immunoSEQ multiplex PCR assay. The table was pulled from immuneACCESS by TCRdb, which kept in-frame rearrangements only. Such tables lose some clones; where checked, under half of the loss comes from unresolved V genes, and the rest has no known cause. The sample table holds 200,000 to 250,000 clones, of which 82% were seen once. The ten largest make up about 4.8% of the sample. The sequencing sample was made of peripheral blood. The receptors stem from a woman in her seventies with COVID-19, enrolled during active disease.

The chain employs TRBV5-1 and TRBJ1-1, with D uncertain. Trimming stripped 1 base from V and 4 bases from J, with 17 bases between. Germline V gene data show CDR1 as SGHRS and CDR2 as YFSETQ. The CDR3 loop spans 16 amino acids. The CDR3 is CASSLRSPPSATEAFF. The CDR3 coding sequence is TGCGCCAGCAGCTTGAGGAGTCCCCCAAGCGCCACTGAAGCTTTCTTT.

CDR3 bases: TGTGCCAGCAGCCGAACTAGCGGGAGATCCTACAATGAGCAGTTCTTC. Encoded protein: CASSRTSGRSYNEQFF. The chain combines TRBV6-2 or TRBV6-3 with TRBJ2-1, with 11 bases lining up with TRBD2. Germline assignment: CDR1 MNHEY and CDR2 SVGEGT. The CDR3 contains 16 residues. Trimming at V came to 6 bases and at J to 1 base, leaving 5 bases not matched to a gene.

V gene TRBV10-2 combines with J gene TRBJ1-5; TRBD1 matches at 10 bases. J lost 2 bases, V lost 4 bases, and 8 bases had no gene match. The CDR3 is 17 residues long. The V gene's germline CDR1 is WSHSY and CDR2 SAAADI. CDR3 sequence reads: CASSAWDRGTGNQPQHF. DNA for the CDR3: TGCGCCAGCAGTGCATGGGACAGGGGCACGGGCAATCAGCCCCAGCATTTT.

In the case of this clone: Additional DNA sequences in this sample encode the identical CDR3. V usage is TRBV28 and J usage is TRBJ2-3; a weak D match, TRBD2 (5 bases). The germline V gene encodes CDR1 MDHEN and CDR2 SYDVKM. The CDR3 contains 14 residues. Trimming stripped 4 bases from V and 2 bases from J, with 10 bases between. CDR3 sequence reads: CASSSTGITDTQYF. The CDR3 region has the DNA TGTGCCAGCAGTTCGACGGGAATCACAGATACGCAGTATTTT. Full variable domain (missing parts from reference TRBV28 and TRBJ2-3): DVKVTQSSRYLVKRTGEKVFLECVQDMDHENMFWYRQDPGLGLRLIYFSYDVKMKEKGDIPEGYSVSREKKERFSLILESASTNQTSMYLCASSSTGITDTQYFGPGTRLTVL.

The CDR3 DNA sequence: TGTGCCATCCTTCAGCAGGGAACAGATACGCAGTATTTT. Amino acid sequence: CAILQQGTDTQYF. The chain couples TRBV10-3 to TRBJ2-3, with a possible D match to TRBD1 (5 bases). The germline V gene encodes CDR1 ENHRY and CDR2 SYGVKD. CDR3 size: 13 residues. Trimming pared 8 bases from V and 3 bases from J, leaving 12 bases between.

This chain connects TRBV15 to TRBJ1-2; D gene unclear. CDR1 is LNHNV, CDR2 YYDKDF, per germline (reference sequence). V was trimmed by 0 bases and J by 4 bases, leaving 9 bases between them. The CDR3 loop spans 14 amino acids. CDR3 bases: TGTGCCACCAGCAGAGATTCGACTGCCTATGGCTACACCTTC. Translating it yields CATSRDSTAYGYTF.

This clone appeared a few times. The chain couples TRBV13 to TRBJ2-7, with D unclear. Germline CDR1 PRHDT, CDR2 FYEKMQ (reference sequence). The CDR3 runs to 11 residues. V was cut by 5 bases and J by 5 bases, with 7 bases left in between. CDR3 in amino acids: CASSGRDEQYF. CDR3 nucleotides: TGTGCCAGCAGCGGTCGGGACGAGCAGTACTTC.

The V and J genes are TRBV15 and TRBJ2-3; the match to TRBD2 covers 11 bases. Trimming took 5 bases from V and 2 from J; bases not matched to a gene: 15. CDR3 length: 19 amino acids. Germline lookup yields CDR1 LNHNV and CDR2 YYDKDF (reference sequence). The CDR3 is CATSGNSLTSGRVTDTQYF. In DNA, the CDR3 is TGTGCCACCAGCGGCAATTCTTTAACTAGCGGGAGAGTCACAGATACGCAGTATTTT.

The rearrangement uses TRBV7-2 and TRBJ1-1; 7 bases agree with TRBD1. CDR3 length equals 14 residues. CDR1 is SGHTA and CDR2 is FQGNSA in the germline V gene. V lost 4 bases, J lost 4 bases, and 6 bases stayed unmatched. CDR3 bases: TGTGCCAGCAGCTATCAGGGGGGTGGCACTGAAGCTTTCTTT. Its protein is CASSYQGGGTEAFF.

This chain uses TRBV5-1 with TRBJ2-7, with 9 bases identical to TRBD1. This CDR3 is 14 amino acids long. Losses at the gene ends were 3 bases for V and 3 bases for J; bases not matched to a gene: 4. CDR1 is SGHRS and CDR2 is YFSETQ in the germline V gene. The CDR3 region has the DNA TGCGCCAGCAGCTCAGGACAGGGGTACTACGAGCAGTACTTC. Translation gives CASSSGQGYYEQYF. Full variable domain (rest looked up from reference TRBV5-1 and TRBJ2-7): KAGVTQTPRYLIKTRGQQVTLSCSPISGHRSVSWYQQTPGQGLQFLFEYFSETQRNKGNFPGRFSGRQFSNSRSEMNVSTLELGDSALYLCASSSGQGYYEQYFGPGTRLTVT.

This clone was observed once. V usage is TRBV15 and J usage is TRBJ2-7; 14 bases line up with TRBD2. With 1 base clipped from V and 0 bases from J, the junction kept 2 bases outside the gene matches. This CDR3 region has 17 residues. Germline CDR1 is LNHNV and CDR2 is YYDKDF (reference sequence). The CDR3 region has the DNA TGTGCCACCAGCAGAGGGACTAGCGGGAGGAACTCCTACGAGCAGTACTTC. Protein product: CATSRGTSGRNSYEQYF.

This sequence joins TRBV5-1 and TRBJ1-1, with a tentative D call TRBD1 (6 bases). The V and J ends lost 8 bases and 1 base respectively, with 15 bases between them. The germline CDR1 and CDR2 sequences are SGHRS and YFSETQ. The CDR3 spans 14 residues. The CDR3 DNA follows: TGCGCCAGTAGAGAAGGGGGATCGAACACTGAAGCTTTCTTT. Translating it yields CASREGGSNTEAFF.

The chain employs TRBV6-2 or TRBV6-3 and TRBJ2-1; TRBD1 might be the D (5 bases). V lost 6 bases and J 9 bases, leaving 18 bases between the germline ends. Germline loops: CDR1 MNHEY, CDR2 SVGEGT. The CDR3 sequence is 14 residues long. The CDR3 loop is CASSSNLDSREQFF. Written as DNA, the CDR3 is TGTGCCAGCAGCTCCAATCTCGACAGCCGTGAGCAGTTCTTC.

V and J are TRBV27 and TRBJ2-5, with 10 positions matching TRBD1. The CDR3 contains 15 residues. The ends lost 0 bases at V and 6 bases at J; junction bases unmatched: 4. CDR1 is MNHEY and CDR2 is SMNVEV in the germline V gene (reference sequence). CDR3 loop: CASSLSGTGVKTQYF. DNA for the CDR3: TGTGCCAGCAGTTTATCGGGGACAGGGGTTAAGACCCAGTACTTC.

V gene TRBV19 combines with J gene TRBJ1-5; weak D call: TRBD1 (5 bases). CDR1 is LNHDA, CDR2 SQIVND, per germline (reference sequence). This CDR3 is 17 amino acids long. V dropped 0 bases and J dropped 2 bases, with 14 bases sitting between them. CDR3 sequence reads: CASSIDPRRGGNQPQHF. The CDR3 DNA reads TGTGCCAGTAGTATAGATCCCAGGAGGGGAGGCAATCAGCCCCAGCATTTT.

The chain carries TRBV4-3 and TRBJ2-1; 7 bases are a match to TRBD2. Per germline, CDR1 LGHNA and CDR2 YSLEER. V was clipped by 2 bases and J by 6 bases; unmatched bases: 4. The CDR3 loop spans 14 amino acids. In DNA, the CDR3 is TGCGCCAGCAGCCAACCAGCGGGGACCAATGAGCAGTTCTTC. Translating gives CASSQPAGTNEQFF.

The chain uses TRBV28 and TRBJ2-7; 8 positions match TRBD2. This CDR3 is 15 amino acids long. The V and J ends lost 4 bases and 3 bases, in that order; junction bases with no gene match: 8. Germline V gene sequence: CDR1 MDHEN, CDR2 SYDVKM. The chain's CDR3 is CASSSPISGIYEQYF. CDR3 nucleotide sequence: TGTGCCAGCAGTTCTCCGATTAGCGGGATCTACGAGCAGTACTTC. Looking up the rest from reference TRBV28 and TRBJ2-7 gives the full variable domain: DVKVTQSSRYLVKRTGEKVFLECVQDMDHENMFWYRQDPGLGLRLIYFSYDVKMKEKGDIPEGYSVSREKKERFSLILESASTNQTSMYLCASSSPISGIYEQYFGPGTRLTVT.

Remarks on this clone: Other DNA variants within this sample encode the same CDR3. The chain couples TRBV30 to TRBJ1-5; D uncertain. V lost 2 bases and J 2 bases, leaving 4 bases between the germline ends. This CDR3 has 12 amino acids. Germline V CDR1 and CDR2: GTSNPN, SVGIG (reference sequence). The CDR3 sequence: CAWSSGNQPQHF. The CDR3 DNA reads TGTGCCTGGAGTTCCGGCAATCAGCCCCAGCATTTT.